Here is one TCR beta chain with its context. This CDR3 spans 14 amino acids. CDR1 and CDR2 from the germline V gene are DFQATT and SNEGSKA (reference sequence). Trimming took 5 bases from V and 0 from J, leaving 11 bases between them. Patients aged 18 to 65 with hyperthyroidism were newly diagnosed, with duration under 2 months. Diagnoses were made from clinical symptoms, serum measures (thyroxine and TRAb), thyroid ultrasound and orbital computed tomography. This specimen belongs to a study of T cells in Graves' hyperthyroidism and ophthalmopathy. RNA transcripts served as the template for amplifying TCR beta CDR3 regions. HTBI primers were the set used in a first-round RT-PCR of the TCR CDR3. TCRdb re-called the multiplex PCR reads through MiXCR, storing one row per CDR3 protein. This table has approximately 640,000 distinct CDR3 sequences, roughly 17% appearing once.

This receptor was identified in a man in his forties or fifties with Graves' hyperthyroidism. Sequencing was performed on blood. This chain uses TRBV20-1 with TRBJ2-1; no clear D. The CDR3 loop is CSAPRSSSYNEQFF. The CDR3 region has the DNA TGCAGTGCTCCCAGGTCTAGCTCCTACAATGAGCAGTTCTTC.